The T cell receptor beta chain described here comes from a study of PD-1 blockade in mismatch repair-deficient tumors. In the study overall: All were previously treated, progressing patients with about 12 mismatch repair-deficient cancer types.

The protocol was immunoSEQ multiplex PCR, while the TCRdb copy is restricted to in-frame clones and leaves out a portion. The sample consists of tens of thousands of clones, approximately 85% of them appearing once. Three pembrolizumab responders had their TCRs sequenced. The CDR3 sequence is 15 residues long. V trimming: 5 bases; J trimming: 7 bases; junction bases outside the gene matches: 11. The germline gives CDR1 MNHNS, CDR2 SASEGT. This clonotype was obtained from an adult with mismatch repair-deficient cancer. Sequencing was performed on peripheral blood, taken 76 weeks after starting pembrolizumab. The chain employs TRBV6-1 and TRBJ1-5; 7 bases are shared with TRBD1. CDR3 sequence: CASSRDSGSWQPQHF. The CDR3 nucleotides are TGTGCCAGCAGTCGGGACAGTGGCAGTTGGCAGCCCCAGCATTTT.